The next 15 T cell receptor beta chains were all read from a single sample in a study of spatial heterogeneity in lung cancer. Noted time point: blood at routine non-recurrence follow-up after resection. TCRdb independently ran MiXCR on the 5' RACE reads; one entry per CDR3 protein. Altogether 110,000 or so distinct CDR3 sequences are present, 9.5% to 14% being singletons, with the ten largest covering approximately 25%. This material consisted of PBMCs, taken at follow-up. The receptors were gathered from a female donor with early-stage non-small cell lung cancer.

There are a few counts of this clonotype. The chain couples TRBV28 to TRBJ2-5; possible D gene TRBD2, 5 bases. The CDR3 has 14 residues. Germline V gives CDR1 MDHEN, CDR2 SYDVKM. Trimming took 5 bases from V and 0 from J, leaving 10 bases between them. This chain's CDR3 is CASSITSYQETQYF. CDR3 bases: TGTGCCAGCAGTATAACTAGTTACCAAGAGACCCAGTACTTC.

This chain connects TRBV6-5 to TRBJ2-2; 11 nucleotides match TRBD2. This CDR3 is 17 amino acids long. Germline CDR1 is MNHEY and CDR2 is SVGAGI. Unmatched junction bases numbered 11, after V lost 6 bases and J lost 5 bases. The CDR3 region has the DNA TGTGCCAGCAGGACGGGGACTAGCGGACCCTGGACCGGGGAGCTGTTTTTT. It codes for CASRTGTSGPWTGELFF.

This clonotype has a handful of counts. The V and J genes are TRBV20-1 and TRBJ2-7, with 8 bases aligning to TRBD2. V dropped 3 bases and J dropped 6; count of bases not matched to a gene: 4. Germline-derived CDR1 and CDR2 are DFQATT and SNEGSKA (reference sequence). The CDR3 runs to 12 residues. The CDR3 DNA follows: TGCAGTGCTAGGGGAGCGGGAGTCGAGCAGTACGTC. Translation gives CSARGAGVEQYV.

The sample holds many counts of this clonotype. The chain uses TRBV28 and TRBJ2-7; 11 bases are shared with TRBD2. From germline, CDR1 is MDHEN and CDR2 SYDVKM. The CDR3 contains 15 residues. J gave up 3 bases and V 6 bases, and 7 bases lay outside the gene matches. CDR3 nucleotides: TGTGCCAGCAGAGATTCGGGACTAGCGGACTACGAGCAGTACTTC. Its protein is CASRDSGLADYEQYF.

This clonotype was observed a few times. The rearrangement uses TRBV5-4 and TRBJ2-1, with 12 bases matching TRBD2. The J segment lost 1 base and the V segment lost 1 base, leaving 6 bases of the junction unmatched. The CDR3 contains 18 residues. The V gene's germline CDR1 is SGHNT and CDR2 YYREEE (reference sequence). CDR3 coding DNA: TGTGCCAGCAGCTTGAAGACTAGCGGGAGTGAATCCTACAATGAGCAGTTCTTC. Translation gives CASSLKTSGSESYNEQFF.

The V gene is TRBV7-8, the J gene TRBJ2-1; 7 nucleotides match TRBD1. Germline CDR1 SGHVS, CDR2 FQNEAQ. V gave up 5 bases and J gave up 5 bases; unmatched junction bases: 18. This CDR3 region has 18 residues. The chain's CDR3 is CASSKQRVGGARDNEQFF. CDR3 DNA: TGTGCCAGCAGCAAACAACGCGTAGGGGGCGCAAGAGACAATGAGCAGTTCTTC.

The table lists this clonotype with a few counts. The CDR3 DNA sequence: TGTGCCAGCAGCTTAGTCCCCGGGGGTAGCTCCTACGAGCAGTACTTC. Translation gives CASSLVPGGSSYEQYF. V usage is TRBV7-9 and J usage is TRBJ2-7, with D possibly TRBD2 on 6 matching bases. This CDR3 is built from 16 residues. The germline CDR1 and CDR2 sequences are SEHNR and FQNEAQ (reference sequence). Trimming took off 1 base at V and 0 bases at J, with 13 bases between the two ends.

This clonotype came up a few times. The J gene is TRBJ1-2, the V gene TRBV28; the D gene is possibly TRBD1 (6 bases). This CDR3 has 16 amino acids. The ends were cut back, 10 bases at V and 5 bases at J, with 26 bases in the middle. Germline CDR1 reads MDHEN; CDR2 reads SYDVKM. This chain's CDR3 is CAISSGTPGGLYGYTF. The DNA of the CDR3 is TGTGCCATCTCGAGTGGGACTCCTGGGGGCTTATATGGCTACACCTTC.

This clonotype was detected ten times or more. V and J are TRBV14 and TRBJ2-1; D is possibly TRBD1 or TRBD2 (6 bases each). Trimming stripped 4 bases from V and 5 bases from J, with 21 bases between. The CDR3 totals 17 residues. The germline V gene encodes CDR1 SGHDN and CDR2 FVKESK. This CDR3 is CASSRLGGGDKNNEQFF. The DNA for the CDR3 is TGTGCCAGCAGCCGACTAGGGGGAGGCGATAAGAACAATGAGCAGTTCTTC. Full variable domain (rest looked up from reference TRBV14 and TRBJ2-1): EAGVTQFPSHSVIEKGQTVTLRCDPISGHDNLYWYRRVMGKEIKFLLHFVKESKQDESGMPNNRFLAERTGGTYSTLKVQPAELEDSGVYFCASSRLGGGDKNNEQFFGPGTRLTVL.

This clonotype has a handful of counts. The chain joins TRBV6-5 to TRBJ2-4; D could derive from TRBD1 or TRBD2 (6 bases each). This CDR3 region has 14 residues. V shed 2 bases and J shed 7 bases, with 12 bases lying between them. Germline V CDR1 and CDR2: MNHEY, SVGAGI. The CDR3 spells CASSYGGQGNIQYF. The CDR3 DNA reads as TGTGCCAGCAGTTACGGGGGGCAAGGCAACATTCAGTACTTC.

Only a few counts were recorded for this clonotype. This chain joins TRBV14 and TRBJ2-3, with TRBD2 identical over 9 bases. The CDR3 is 15 residues long. The junction had 10 bases not matched to a gene; V was cut back by 6 bases and J by 6 bases. Germline CDR1 is SGHDN and CDR2 is FVKESK. The CDR3 region is CASSREVAGGDTQYF. In nucleotides, the CDR3 is TGTGCCAGCAGTCGAGAGGTCGCGGGAGGGGATACGCAGTATTTT.

The genes are TRBV10-3 and TRBJ1-6, with 7 bases identical to TRBD1. The CDR3 totals 15 residues. J was trimmed by 7 bases and V by 6 bases; bases with no gene match: 9. CDR1 is ENHRY and CDR2 is SYGVKD in the germline V gene. CDR3 protein: CAIRPSQGENSPLHF. DNA of the CDR3: TGTGCCATCAGACCCAGCCAGGGGGAGAATTCACCCCTCCACTTT.

In this sample, this clonotype turned up many times. The V gene is TRBV7-9, the J gene TRBJ2-3; tentatively, D is TRBD2 (5 bases). CDR1 and CDR2 from the germline V gene are SEHNR and FQNEAQ (reference sequence). The CDR3 is 13 residues long. Trimming pared 9 bases from V and 0 bases from J, leaving 10 bases between. DNA of the CDR3: TGTGCCAGTCGGCGAGGGAGCACAGATACGCAGTATTTT. Its translation: CASRRGSTDTQYF.

The V and J genes are TRBV24-1 and TRBJ2-3, with TRBD1 as a possible D gene (5 bases). Trimming took 2 bases from V and 2 from J, leaving 16 bases between them. Germline V lookup: CDR1 KGHDR, CDR2 SFDVKD. The CDR3 length is 17 residues. The CDR3 protein is CATSDSTPKGFTDTQYF. The CDR3 DNA follows: TGTGCCACCAGTGATTCAACCCCCAAGGGGTTCACAGATACGCAGTATTTT.

This clonotype was counted many times. Here the CDR3 DNA reads TGTGCCAGCAGCAACGGGGGGGCACCCTACAATGAGCAGTTCTTC. As protein: CASSNGGAPYNEQFF. V is TRBV6-2 or TRBV6-3 and J is TRBJ2-1; TRBD2 aligns across 8 bases. The CDR3 totals 15 residues. Per the germline V gene, CDR1 is MNHEY and CDR2 is SVGEGT. The V and J ends lost 6 bases and 2 bases, in that order; junction bases with no gene match: 6.